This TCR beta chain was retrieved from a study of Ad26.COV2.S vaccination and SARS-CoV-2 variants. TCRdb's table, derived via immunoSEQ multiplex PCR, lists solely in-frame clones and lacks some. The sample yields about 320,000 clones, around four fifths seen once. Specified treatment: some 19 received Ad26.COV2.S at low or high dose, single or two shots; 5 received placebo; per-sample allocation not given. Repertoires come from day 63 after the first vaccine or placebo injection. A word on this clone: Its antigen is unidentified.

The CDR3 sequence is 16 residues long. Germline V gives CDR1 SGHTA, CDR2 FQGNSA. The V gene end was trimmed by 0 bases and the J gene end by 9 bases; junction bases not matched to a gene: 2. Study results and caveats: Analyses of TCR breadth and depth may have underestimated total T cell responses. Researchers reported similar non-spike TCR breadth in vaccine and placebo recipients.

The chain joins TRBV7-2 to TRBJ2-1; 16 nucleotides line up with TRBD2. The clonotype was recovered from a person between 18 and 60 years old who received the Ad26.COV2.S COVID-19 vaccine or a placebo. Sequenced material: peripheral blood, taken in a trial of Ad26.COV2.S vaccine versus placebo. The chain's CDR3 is CASSLAGTSGGGEQFF. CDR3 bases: TGTGCCAGCAGCTTAGCTGGGACTAGCGGGGGGGGTGAGCAGTTCTTC.